The subject of this entry is one T cell receptor (beta chain). Its antigen is still unknown. No qualities accompany the bases; no much larger clone lies one base away. CDR1 and CDR2, per the germline V gene, are SGHDN and FVKESK. The CDR3 goes from the cysteine to the phenylalanine over 14 residues. Just the 42-base CDR3 DNA is kept, in frame starting at base 1. V and J lose 0 bases and 6 bases, and a span of 12 bases separates them. This specimen belongs to a study of response to subunit inactivated influenza vaccine listed by TCRdb under 2018. General notes on the study: To follow how T cells responded to a trivalent subunit inactivated influenza vaccine, the researchers relied on deep quantitative profiling of the T cell receptor repertoire.

Library creation used RT-PCR. Instrument on record: Illumina HiSeq 2500. The raw public data were reprocessed by TCRdb itself: fastp quality trimming at Q25, MiXCR clonotype calling, in-frame beta chains only. For every CDR3 protein sequence, its rows merge into one entry that carries the most common genes and DNA. This sample comprises more than 500,000 distinct CDR3 sequences, approximately 10% of them detected only once. Approximately 10% of the sample rests with the top ten. The research as a whole found: According to the authors, only a limited number of new T cells may be recruited by each seasonal influenza vaccination.

The data also belong to a second study, concerning T cells expressing NK-cell markers. The second study's authors report: TCR beta cDNA libraries were prepared using 5'RACE template switching, which introduced a universal primer site and unique molecular identifiers. TCR beta-chain repertoires were profiled in sorted CD3+CD56+NKG2C+, CD3+CD56+NKG2C- and CD3+CD56-NKG2C+ T-cell subsets from eight donors. Among the eight sequenced donors, only one was HCMV-seronegative, while the other seven were HCMV-seropositive. To restrict sorting to alphabetaTCR-expressing T cells, an anti-gammadeltaTCR antibody was added in several experiments. For five or six donors, the dominant CD3+CD56+NKG2C+ clonotypes were among the top 10 CD8+ clonotypes and accounted for roughly 1.0-7.5% of CD8+ T cells. Those dominant clonotypes were again the most abundant among CD3+CD56-NKG2C+ cells in a handful of donors, at about 28.3-65%. It remained unclear whether the expanded NKG2C-expressing T cell clones were specific for HCMV antigens. All eight donors whose samples were sequenced were randomly selected healthy volunteers, three of them men and five women. To determine HCMV serostatus, a commercial ELISA kit was used to detect HCMV-specific IgG in serum. Peripheral blood mononuclear cells were isolated from blood by Ficoll density gradient centrifugation. Bulk peripheral blood T-cell repertoires were additionally sequenced from unsorted PBMC for a handful of donors. Synthesis of cDNA was primed from the TCR beta constant segment and was followed by two consecutive PCR amplification steps. Sequencing of the libraries produced 2 x 150 bp reads on Illumina HiSeq 2000/2500, MiSeq or NextSeq. Reads were demultiplexed and grouped by UMI with MIGEC, and clonotypes were assembled and quantified with MiTCR. To exclude erroneous sequences, only TCR cDNA sequences supported by at least two reads were retained. Downstream repertoire analysis used the tcR package, and clonotypes were matched across fractions by CDR3 nucleotide sequence plus V segment. Antigen specificity was annotated against VDJdb with VDJmatch, allowing one amino acid substitution in CDR3.

The chain joins TRBV14 to TRBJ2-7, with the D gene not confidently named. The specimen comprised PBMCs from blood, sampled on the day of vaccination. The sequence derives from a man between 50 and 59 years old who received an inactivated influenza vaccine. Donor details come from another sample of the same person, matched by shared clones. The CDR3 in this case is CASSQDFLVGEQYF. The DNA reads as follows: TGTGCCAGCAGCCAAGATTTTCTAGTGGGCGAGCAGTACTTC. With all but the CDR3 taken from the reference TRBV14 and TRBJ2-7 genes, the full variable domain is: EAGVTQFPSHSVIEKGQTVTLRCDPISGHDNLYWYRRVMGKEIKFLLHFVKESKQDESGMPNNRFLAERTGGTYSTLKVQPAELEDSGVYFCASSQDFLVGEQYFGPGTRLTVT.